Below, one T cell receptor (beta chain) is given with its context. Its target is not known. The source of the sample is a study of T cell repertoires in cytomegalovirus infection. In TCRdb, the reads were re-called with MiXCR into one record per CDR3 protein. Of tens of thousands of distinct CDR3 sequences listed, around 18% were seen once; the top ten hold approximately 26%. Trimming stripped 5 bases from V and 4 bases from J, with 7 bases between. Per the germline V gene, CDR1 is SGHRS and CDR2 is YFSETQ. The CDR3 spans 12 residues. Material: CD8+ T cells from cultured PBMCs, obtained from culture after CMV antigen stimulation. The chain recombines TRBV5-1 with TRBJ1-3, with no clear D. This TCR was sampled from a human donor in good health (CMV status not recorded). Some clones in this sample may be carry-over from other donors' samples. DNA for the CDR3: TGCGCCAGCAGTGAGGTCGGAAACACCATATATTTT. Translation gives CASSEVGNTIYF.